The present T cell receptor beta chain was sequenced within a study of T cell responses to AZD1222 COVID-19 vaccine. Broader study findings: Regions 160-218 and 743-854 dominated among vaccine-associated CD4 TCRs spanning spike. A mostly white British donor set with more females was recruited, and clonal diversity was possibly underestimated.

In the case of this clone: Its antigen is not known.

Repertoires were generated with immunoSEQ multiplex PCR, while TCRdb's copy carries only in-frame clones and drops some. The sample shows some 150,000 clones, more than 75% of them seen only once. This CDR3 region has 15 residues. Germline lookup yields CDR1 KGHSH and CDR2 LQKENI. The ends were cut back, 5 bases at V and 0 bases at J, with 12 bases in the middle. The sequenced sample was peripheral blood, obtained on day 0 of AZD1222 vaccination. This TCR derives from an adult in good health. The chain carries TRBV18 and TRBJ2-3; tentatively, D is TRBD2 (5 bases). The CDR3: CASSTQPGSTDTQYF. In nucleotides, the CDR3 is TGTGCCAGCTCAACCCAACCGGGGAGCACAGATACGCAGTATTTT. Variable domain in full (rest from reference TRBV18 and TRBJ2-3): NAGVMQNPRHLVRRRGQEARLRCSPMKGHSHVYWYRQLPEEGLKFMVYLQKENIIDESGMPKERFSAEFPKEGPSILRIQQVVRGDSAAYFCASSTQPGSTDTQYFGPGTRLTVL.